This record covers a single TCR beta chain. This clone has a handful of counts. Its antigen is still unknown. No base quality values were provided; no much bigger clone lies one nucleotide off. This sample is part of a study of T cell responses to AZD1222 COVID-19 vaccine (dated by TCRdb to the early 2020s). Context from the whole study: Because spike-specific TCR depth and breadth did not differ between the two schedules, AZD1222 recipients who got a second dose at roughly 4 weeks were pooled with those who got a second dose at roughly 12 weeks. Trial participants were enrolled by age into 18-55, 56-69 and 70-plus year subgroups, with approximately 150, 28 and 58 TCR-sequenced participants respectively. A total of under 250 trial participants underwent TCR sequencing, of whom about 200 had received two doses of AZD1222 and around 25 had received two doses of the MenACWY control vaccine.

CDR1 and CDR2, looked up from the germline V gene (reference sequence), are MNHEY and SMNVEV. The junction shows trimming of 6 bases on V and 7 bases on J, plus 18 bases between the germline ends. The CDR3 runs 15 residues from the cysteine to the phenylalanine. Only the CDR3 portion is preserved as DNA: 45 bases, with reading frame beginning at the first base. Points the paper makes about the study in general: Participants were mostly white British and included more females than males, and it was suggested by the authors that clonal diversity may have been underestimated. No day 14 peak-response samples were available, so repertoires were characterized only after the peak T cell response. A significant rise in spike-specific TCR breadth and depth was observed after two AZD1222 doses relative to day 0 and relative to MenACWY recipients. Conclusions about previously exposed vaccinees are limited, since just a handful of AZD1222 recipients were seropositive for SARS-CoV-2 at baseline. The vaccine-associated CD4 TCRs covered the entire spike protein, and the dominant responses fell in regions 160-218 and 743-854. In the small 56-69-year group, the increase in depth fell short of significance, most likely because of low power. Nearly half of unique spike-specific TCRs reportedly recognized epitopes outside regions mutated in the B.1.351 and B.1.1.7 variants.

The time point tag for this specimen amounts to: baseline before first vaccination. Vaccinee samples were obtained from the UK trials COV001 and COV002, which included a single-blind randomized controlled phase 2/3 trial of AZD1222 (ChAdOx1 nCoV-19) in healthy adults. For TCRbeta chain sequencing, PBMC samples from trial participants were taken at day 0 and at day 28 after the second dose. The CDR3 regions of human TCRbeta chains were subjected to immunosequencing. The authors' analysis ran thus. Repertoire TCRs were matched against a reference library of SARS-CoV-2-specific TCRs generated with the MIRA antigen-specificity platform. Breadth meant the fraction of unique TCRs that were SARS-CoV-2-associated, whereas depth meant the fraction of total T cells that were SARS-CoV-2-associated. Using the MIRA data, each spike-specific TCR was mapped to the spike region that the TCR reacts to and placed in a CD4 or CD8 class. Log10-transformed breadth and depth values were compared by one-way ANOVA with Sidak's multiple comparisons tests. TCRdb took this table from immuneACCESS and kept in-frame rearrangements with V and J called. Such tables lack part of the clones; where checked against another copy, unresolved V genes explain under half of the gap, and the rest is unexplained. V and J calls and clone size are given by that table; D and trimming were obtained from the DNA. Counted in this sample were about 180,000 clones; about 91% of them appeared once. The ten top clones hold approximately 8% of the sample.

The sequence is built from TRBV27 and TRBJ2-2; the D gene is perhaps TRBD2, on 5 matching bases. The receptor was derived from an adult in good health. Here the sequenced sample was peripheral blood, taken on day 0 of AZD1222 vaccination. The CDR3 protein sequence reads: CASRFSGFEDGELFF. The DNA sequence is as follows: TGTGCCAGCAGATTCAGCGGATTTGAGGACGGGGAGCTGTTTTTT.